The clone carrying this T cell receptor beta chain was seen once. What it recognizes is unknown. These data belong to a study of OX40 agonist ivuxolimab in advanced cancers. The V gene end was trimmed by 6 bases and the J gene end by 9 bases; junction bases not matched to a gene: 16. The length of the CDR3 is 16 residues. CDR1 KGHSH and CDR2 LQKENI come from the germline V gene. General study results and limits: There were, on average, more expanded clones in CD8+ T cells than in CD4+.

Here immunoSEQ multiplex PCR was the method, and the copy in TCRdb shows in-frame clones only, minus some. Found here are approximately 90,000 clones, around 87% of them singletons; the top ten hold roughly 4.5%. The source material was CD4+ or CD8+ T cells sorted from blood, sampled in a trial of the OX40 agonist ivuxolimab. This clonotype was sampled from an adult with an advanced solid tumor such as melanoma, head and neck, liver or kidney cancer. This chain uses TRBV18 with TRBJ2-4; 8 nucleotides match TRBD1. CDR3 sequence (DNA): TGTGCCAGCTCCTCAGAAGGGGCCGCAGGGGGCAGCATTCAGTACTTC. Protein: CASSSEGAAGGSIQYF.